The T cell receptor beta chain under discussion was sequenced for a study of T-cell memory formation after mild COVID-19. Study findings and constraints: Contracting CD4+ clones were located mainly in CM and EM, and CD8+ clones in EMRA. CD4/CD8 balance characterized clones contracting day 15 to 85, and CD4+ skew characterized later expanders.

This clonotype has ten or more counts. The antigen is unknown. TCRdb recomputed calls from the 5' RACE reads with MiXCR, one row per CDR3 protein. Of approximately 400,000 distinct CDR3 sequences listed, approximately 24% were seen once; the top ten hold 7% to 9.5%. This TCR was sampled from an adult woman who had mild COVID-19 (a few samples of this study predate the infection). Cell type and time point are not known. Specimen: PBMCs or a T cell subset sorted from them (not recorded which).

The CDR3 DNA is TGTGCCAGCAGCTTAAGACGGACCGAGAACAATGAGCAGTTCTTC. It yields the protein CASSLRRTENNEQFF. J is TRBJ2-1 and V is TRBV7-2; D is uncertain. Germline V gives CDR1 SGHTA, CDR2 FQGNSA. Trimming took 2 bases from V and 5 from J, leaving 13 bases between them. This CDR3 has 15 residues.